This T cell receptor (beta chain) came from a study of immune characteristics of hereditary and idiopathic chronic pancreatitis. Notes on the research overall: Local pancreatic immune cells and TCRbeta repertoires were profiled in hereditary and idiopathic chronic pancreatitis and were compared with control organ donor pancreases. TCRbeta sequencing covered about 5 control pancreases, roughly 7 hereditary chronic pancreatitis pancreases and 6 idiopathic chronic pancreatitis pancreases. The gDNA-based approach was selected because minimal in vitro experimental manipulation of pancreas-infiltrating T cells was involved.

Pancreas tissue with chronic pancreatitis was obtained from patients having total pancreatectomy with islet autotransplantation (TPIAT). No known history of diabetes was present in the included chronic pancreatitis patients. For TCRbeta sequencing, genomic DNA was extracted directly from bulk pancreas tissue without sorting T cells. Pancreas tissues from patients and organ donors were collected consecutively at two US centers. This clone was detected only once. The clone's antigen remains unknown. No much larger clonotype is one base removed from it; base qualities were not supplied. The library was generated by the immunoSEQ multiplex PCR assay. The TCRbeta CDR3 region and neighboring sequences were amplified from pancreatic genomic DNA and then sequenced. From the authors' description of their analysis: Repertoire diversity was measured as a mean normalized Shannon-Wiener index, alongside productive clonality and productive rearrangement counts. Control and chronic pancreatitis repertoire metrics were compared with the nonparametric Mann-Whitney U test. CDR3beta sequences with identical amino acid composition and length across subjects were defined as shared clonotypes. What TCRdb holds here is the immuneACCESS table cut down to in-frame rearrangements. Part of the clones is not present; checked against another copy, under half of the missing clones reflect an unresolved V gene, and the others are unexplained. That table supplies the V and J calls and clone size; D and trimming were determined from the DNA. Here the sample has about 14,000 clones; less than 85% occur a single time. The ten largest make up 13% to 15% of the sample.

Here is what the overall study found, with its caveats: Among about a dozen chronic pancreatitis patients, the number of productive TCR rearrangements showed a positive correlation with disease severity scores. Because patient tissue could be obtained only at the time of TPIAT, differences in disease duration may have affected the immune findings. Significantly increased TCRbeta repertoire diversity and reduced clonality were observed in both chronic pancreatitis groups relative to controls. The study did not include chronic pancreatitis caused by alcohol use.

The sequence was obtained from a human donor with chronic pancreatitis. The material sequenced was pancreas tissue with hereditary chronic pancreatitis.

The DNA sequence is given as TGCAGCACCAACGGACAGGGGGCCTACAATGAGCAGTTCTTC. This yields the protein CSTNGQGAYNEQFF. The chain was built from TRBV29-1 and TRBJ2-1, with 10 middle bases fitting TRBD1. The germline V gene gives CDR1 as SQVTM and CDR2 as ANQGSEA. Ends trimmed: V by 8 bases, J by 2 bases; bases unmatched to a gene: 6. Inclusive of the bounding cysteine and phenylalanine, the CDR3 is 14 residues long. Only the CDR3 part of the read is kept: 42 bases, read in frame from the first base.